The clone carrying this TCR beta chain was picked up many times. Researchers made TCR beta libraries by using iRepertoire HTBI primers and running Arm-PCR on CDR3 regions. Source study methods: Identified segments across samples numbered roughly 60 TRBV and about 13 TRBJ. TCRdb used MiXCR to reprocess the multiplex PCR reads, holding one entry per CDR3 protein. Here the V and J calls rest on TCRdb's processing, not on the authors' analysis. Here the sample spans approximately 270,000 distinct CDR3 sequences, around 19% being singletons. This entry is derived from a study of regulatory T cells in long-lasting Graves disease. Time point of the sample: newly diagnosed GD, antithyroid drugs for less than 3 months. PBMC-extracted RNA yielded the TCR library. These same data were also listed under a study on T cells in Graves' hyperthyroidism and ophthalmopathy. That source adds: Graves' hyperthyroidism qualified as stable when ophthalmopathy did not progress within 18 months. The HTBI set primed first-round TCR CDR3 RT-PCR.

The TCR sequence derives from a woman in her 30s with Graves disease. The specimen was peripheral blood mononuclear cells (PBMCs), collected at new diagnosis, from a patient treated with antithyroid drugs.

The CDR3 nucleotides are TGCAGTGCGCGGGACACCCGGGGAGGAACTAATGAAAAACTGTTTTTT. Amino acids: CSARDTRGGTNEKLFF. The chain uses TRBV20-1 and TRBJ1-4; D is perhaps TRBD1 (6 bases). Trimming left V 6 bases short and J 1 base short, with 18 bases between. Germline lookup yields CDR1 DFQATT and CDR2 SNEGSKA (reference sequence). This CDR3 spans 16 amino acids.